The source of this T cell receptor beta chain is a study of low-dose radiotherapy and immunotherapy resistance in tumors. The overall study: Doses of 0.5 Gy per fraction every 2 weeks, totaling 6.5 Gy, went to Cohort 1. Intravenous cyclophosphamide at 200 mg/m2 preceded radiation and immunotherapy by one day, every two weeks. Cohort 2 patients were irradiated with 1 Gy every two weeks, reaching 13 Gy over 26 weeks.

Germline CDR1 and CDR2: MDHEN and SYDVKM. The CDR3 runs to 12 residues. The V gene lost 7 bases and the J gene lost 7 bases, with 13 bases spanning the gap. This clonotype was seen ten or more times. Priming of first-strand cDNA relied on TRAV- and TRBV-specific primers (covering alpha and beta chains). The TCRs were subjected to amplification over approximately 20 PCR cycles employing a constant-region primer in conjunction with a V-primer adapter. TCRdb reprocessed the reads via MiXCR and lists one record per CDR3 protein. Counted here are around 60,000 distinct CDR3 sequences, roughly 23% occurring once; the ten biggest clones make up less than 7.5%. Time point specified: after trial treatment. Indicated treatment: LDRT plus nivolumab, ipilimumab, low-dose cyclophosphamide and aspirin (RACIN trial).

This clonotype was sampled from a male donor with prostate cancer. This chain uses TRBV28 with TRBJ1-1; D gene unclear. Source: PBMCs, taken after low-dose radiotherapy plus immunotherapy. The CDR3 region is CASTQSTGEAFF. The DNA for the CDR3 is TGTGCCAGCACTCAGTCCACGGGTGAAGCTTTCTTT. Full variable domain (remainder filled in from reference TRBV28 and TRBJ1-1): DVKVTQSSRYLVKRTGEKVFLECVQDMDHENMFWYRQDPGLGLRLIYFSYDVKMKEKGDIPEGYSVSREKKERFSLILESASTNQTSMYLCASTQSTGEAFFGQGTRLTVV.